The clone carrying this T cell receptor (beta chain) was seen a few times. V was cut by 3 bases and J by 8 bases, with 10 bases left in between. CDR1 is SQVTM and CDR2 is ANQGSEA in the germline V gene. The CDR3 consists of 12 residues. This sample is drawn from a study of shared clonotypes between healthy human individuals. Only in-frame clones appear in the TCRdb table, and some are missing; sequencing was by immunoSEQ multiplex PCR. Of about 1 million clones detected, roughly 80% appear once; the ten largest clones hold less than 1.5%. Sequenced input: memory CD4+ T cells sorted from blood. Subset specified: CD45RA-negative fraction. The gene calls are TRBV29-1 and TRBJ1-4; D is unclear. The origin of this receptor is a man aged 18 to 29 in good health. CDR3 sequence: CSVDEGWEKLFF. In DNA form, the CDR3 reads TGCAGCGTTGATGAGGGATGGGAAAAACTGTTTTTT.